The entry below describes one T cell receptor (beta chain). What it binds is not known. The record originates from a study of cytomegalovirus exposure and HLA in healthy donors. General study results and limits: In vitro data verified a few CMV-associated chains as specific for CMV antigens. Across donors, most TCRs were seen rarely, yet some public ones were widespread. In a later analysis, at a false discovery rate of 0.05, about 17,000 TCR beta sequences matched HLA alleles.

Looked up from germline, CDR1 is SGHAT and CDR2 is FQNNGV. V was trimmed by 4 bases and J by 5 bases, leaving 14 bases between them. This CDR3 is built from 14 residues. Primers included in the PCR were 60 Vbeta and 13 Jbeta primers. Method: immunoSEQ multiplex PCR; TCRdb's copy keeps in-frame clones and lacks some. The sample records under 200,000 clones, more than 70% being singletons. V and J are TRBV11-2 and TRBJ1-1, with D possibly matching TRBD1 (6 bases). Material for sequencing was PBMCs. The receptor was isolated from a man in his forties or fifties in good health and CMV-seropositive. This CDR3 is CASSSALTGTEAFF. The CDR3 DNA reads TGTGCCAGCAGCTCTGCCTTGACAGGTACTGAAGCTTTCTTT.